This TCR beta chain is drawn from a study of blood T cells in healthy people across ages. The use of a sample-barcoded 5' primer and a J-beta primer mix characterized a second PCR of roughly 6 to 11 cycles. Every sample gave at least 2.5 million paired-end reads containing CDR3. TCRdb re-derived calls from the 5' RACE reads in MiXCR, one entry per CDR3 protein. This table has approximately 400,000 distinct CDR3 sequences, about half appearing once. A word on this clonotype: Its specificity is not known.

The study, taken as a whole, reports: The diversity estimates, figures obtained from one million T cells, were considered underestimates. With age, beta diversity per million T cells declined roughly linearly, significantly by approximately 40.

The authors drew about 10 milliliters of peripheral blood from each donor. This CDR3 spans 16 amino acids. Germline CDR1 LNHNV, CDR2 YYDKDF (reference sequence). Between the trimmed V and J ends, which lost 1 base and 9 bases, there was a span of 21 bases. The clonotype was recovered from a man aged 60 to 69 in good health. The sequenced sample was blood. V gene TRBV15 combines with J gene TRBJ2-5, with D maybe TRBD2 (6 bases). The DNA of the CDR3 is TGTGCCACCAGCAGAGCCACTACGGGCCTTTGGGGGGCCCAGTACTTC. Its protein product is CATSRATTGLWGAQYF.